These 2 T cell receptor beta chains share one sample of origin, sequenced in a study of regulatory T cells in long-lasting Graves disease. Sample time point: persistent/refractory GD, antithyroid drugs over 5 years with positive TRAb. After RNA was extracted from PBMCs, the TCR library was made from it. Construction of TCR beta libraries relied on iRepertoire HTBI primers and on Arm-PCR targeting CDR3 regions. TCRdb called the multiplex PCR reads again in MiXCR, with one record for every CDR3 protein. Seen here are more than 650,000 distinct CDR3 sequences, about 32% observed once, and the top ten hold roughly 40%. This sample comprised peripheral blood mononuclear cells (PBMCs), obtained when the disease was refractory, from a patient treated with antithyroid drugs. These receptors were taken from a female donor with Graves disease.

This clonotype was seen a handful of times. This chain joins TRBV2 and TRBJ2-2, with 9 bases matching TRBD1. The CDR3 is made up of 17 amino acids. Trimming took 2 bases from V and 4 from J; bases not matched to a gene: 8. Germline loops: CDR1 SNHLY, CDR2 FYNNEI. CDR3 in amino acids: CASSERQGGWGTGELFF. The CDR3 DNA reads TGTGCCAGCAGTGAAAGACAGGGGGGCTGGGGCACCGGGGAGCTGTTTTTT.

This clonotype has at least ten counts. This CDR3 is CASSDPGQNYGYTF. Here the CDR3 DNA reads TGTGCCAGCAGCGACCCGGGCCAAAACTATGGCTACACCTTC. The J gene is TRBJ1-2, the V gene TRBV25-1; no clear D gene. V lost 6 bases to trimming and J lost 2 bases, with 13 bases between them. The germline CDR1 and CDR2 sequences are MGHDK and SYGVNS. The CDR3 is made up of 14 amino acids.